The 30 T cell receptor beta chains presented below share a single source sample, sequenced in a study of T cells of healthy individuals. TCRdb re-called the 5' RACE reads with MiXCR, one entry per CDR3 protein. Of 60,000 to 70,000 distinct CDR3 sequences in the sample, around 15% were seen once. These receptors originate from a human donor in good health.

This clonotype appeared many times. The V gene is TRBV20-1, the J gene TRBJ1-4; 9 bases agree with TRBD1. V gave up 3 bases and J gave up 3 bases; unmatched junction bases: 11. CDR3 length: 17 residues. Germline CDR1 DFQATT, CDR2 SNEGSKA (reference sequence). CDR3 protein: CSASGTGWRAPNEKLFF. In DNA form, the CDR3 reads TGCAGTGCTAGTGGGACAGGGTGGCGGGCACCTAATGAAAAACTGTTTTTT.

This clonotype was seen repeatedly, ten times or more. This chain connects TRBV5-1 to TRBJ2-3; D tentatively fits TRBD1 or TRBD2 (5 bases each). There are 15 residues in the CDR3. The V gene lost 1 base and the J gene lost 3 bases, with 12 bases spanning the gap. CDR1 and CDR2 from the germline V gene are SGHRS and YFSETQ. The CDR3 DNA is TGCGCCAGCAGCTTGAGAGGGGCGCCAACAGATACGCAGTATTTT. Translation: CASSLRGAPTDTQYF.

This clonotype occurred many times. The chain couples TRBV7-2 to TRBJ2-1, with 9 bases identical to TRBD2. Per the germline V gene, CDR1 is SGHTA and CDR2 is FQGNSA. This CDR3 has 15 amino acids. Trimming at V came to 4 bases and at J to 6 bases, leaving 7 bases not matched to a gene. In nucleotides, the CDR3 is TGTGCCAGCAGCTCACTAGCGGGTCTGGGCAATGAGCAGTTCTTC. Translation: CASSSLAGLGNEQFF.

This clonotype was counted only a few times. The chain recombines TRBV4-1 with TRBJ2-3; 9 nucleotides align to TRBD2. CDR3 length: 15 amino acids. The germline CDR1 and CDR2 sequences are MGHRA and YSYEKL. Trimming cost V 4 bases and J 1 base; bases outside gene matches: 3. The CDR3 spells CASSRQRGGTDTQYF. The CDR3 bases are TGCGCCAGCAGCCGACAGCGGGGGGGCACAGATACGCAGTATTTT.

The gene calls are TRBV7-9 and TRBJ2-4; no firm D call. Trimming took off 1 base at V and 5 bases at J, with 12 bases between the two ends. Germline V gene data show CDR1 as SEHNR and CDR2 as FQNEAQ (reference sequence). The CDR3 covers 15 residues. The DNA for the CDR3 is TGTGCCAGCAGCTTAGGGGTTACTTATGAAAACATTCAGTACTTC. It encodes CASSLGVTYENIQYF.

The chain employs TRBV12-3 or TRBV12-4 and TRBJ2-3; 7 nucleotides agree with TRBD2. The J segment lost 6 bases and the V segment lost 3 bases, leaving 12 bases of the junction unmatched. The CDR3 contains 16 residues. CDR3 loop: CASSFSWWGGGDTQYF. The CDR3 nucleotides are TGTGCCAGCAGTTTCAGTTGGTGGGGGGGTGGGGATACGCAGTATTTT.

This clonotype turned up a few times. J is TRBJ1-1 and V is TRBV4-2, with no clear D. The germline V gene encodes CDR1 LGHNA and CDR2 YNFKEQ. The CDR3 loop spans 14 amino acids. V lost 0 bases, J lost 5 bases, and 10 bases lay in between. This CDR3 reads CASSQDFGETEAFF. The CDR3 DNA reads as TGTGCCAGCAGCCAAGATTTTGGGGAAACTGAAGCTTTCTTT.

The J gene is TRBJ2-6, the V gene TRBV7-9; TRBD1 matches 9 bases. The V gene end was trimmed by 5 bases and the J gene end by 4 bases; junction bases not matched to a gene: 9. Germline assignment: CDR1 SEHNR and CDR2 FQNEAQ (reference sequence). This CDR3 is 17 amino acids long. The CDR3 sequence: CASSPTGQGSGANVLTF. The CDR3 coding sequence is TGTGCCAGCAGCCCTACGGGACAGGGTTCCGGGGCCAACGTCCTGACTTTC.

This chain's CDR3 is CASSPPSSGGGYEQYF. DNA for the CDR3: TGTGCCAGCAGCCCCCCGTCTAGCGGGGGGGGCTACGAGCAGTACTTC. This chain uses TRBV7-9 with TRBJ2-7, with TRBD2 matching 12 bases. Per germline, CDR1 SEHNR and CDR2 FQNEAQ (reference sequence). CDR3 size: 16 residues. V shed 5 bases and J 3 bases; nucleotides not matched to a gene: 8.

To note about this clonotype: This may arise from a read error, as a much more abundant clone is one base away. The CDR3 sequence: CAWVRDRGFGGYNF. The CDR3 nucleotides read TGTGCCTGGGTCCGGGACAGGGGATTTGGGGGCTACAACTTC. The rearrangement joins TRBV30 to TRBJ1-2, with 10 positions matching TRBD1. Germline V lookup: CDR1 GTSNPN, CDR2 SVGIG (reference sequence). The CDR3 runs to 14 residues.

The CDR3 DNA is TGTGCCAGCAGCCAACCCGCGGGGGGAAGCACAGATACGCAGTATTTT. The encoded protein is CASSQPAGGSTDTQYF. The chain employs TRBV12-3 or TRBV12-4 and TRBJ2-3; 8 bases fit TRBD2. The CDR3 is 16 amino acids. V shed 6 bases and J 0 bases; nucleotides not matched to a gene: 8.

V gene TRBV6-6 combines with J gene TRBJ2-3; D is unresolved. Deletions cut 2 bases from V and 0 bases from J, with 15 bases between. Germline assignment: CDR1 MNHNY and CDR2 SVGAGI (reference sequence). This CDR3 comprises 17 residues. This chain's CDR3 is CASSYDMTRASTDTQYF. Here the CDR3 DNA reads TGTGCCAGCAGTTACGACATGACCCGTGCTAGCACAGATACGCAGTATTTT.

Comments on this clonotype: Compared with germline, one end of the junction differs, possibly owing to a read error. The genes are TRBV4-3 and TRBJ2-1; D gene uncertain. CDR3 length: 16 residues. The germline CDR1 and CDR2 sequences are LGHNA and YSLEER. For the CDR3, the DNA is TGCGCCAGCAGCCAAGACGGCCAGAGCTCCTACAATGATCAGTTCTTC. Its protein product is CASSQDGQSSYNDQFF.

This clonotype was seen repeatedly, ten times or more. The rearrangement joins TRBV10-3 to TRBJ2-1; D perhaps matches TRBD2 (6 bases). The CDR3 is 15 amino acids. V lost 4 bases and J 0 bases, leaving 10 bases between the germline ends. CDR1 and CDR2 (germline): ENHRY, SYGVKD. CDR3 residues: CAISGGVSSYNEQFF. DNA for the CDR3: TGTGCCATCAGTGGCGGGGTAAGCTCCTACAATGAGCAGTTCTTC.

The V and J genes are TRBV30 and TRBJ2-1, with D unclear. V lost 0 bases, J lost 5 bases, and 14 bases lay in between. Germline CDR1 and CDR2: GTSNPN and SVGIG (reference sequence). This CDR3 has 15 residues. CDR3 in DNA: TGTGCCTGGAGTGTAACGAACTACCTAAACAATGAGCAGTTCTTC. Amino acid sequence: CAWSVTNYLNNEQFF.

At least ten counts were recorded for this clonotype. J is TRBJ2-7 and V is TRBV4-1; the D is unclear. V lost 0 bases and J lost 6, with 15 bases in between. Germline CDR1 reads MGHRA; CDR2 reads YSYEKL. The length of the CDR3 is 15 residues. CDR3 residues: CASSQESRPMVEQYF. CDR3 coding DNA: TGCGCCAGCAGCCAAGAATCGAGACCCATGGTCGAGCAGTACTTC.

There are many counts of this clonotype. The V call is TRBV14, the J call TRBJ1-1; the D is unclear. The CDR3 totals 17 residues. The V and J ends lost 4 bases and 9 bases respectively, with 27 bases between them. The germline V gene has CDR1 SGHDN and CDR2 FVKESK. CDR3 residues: CASSLTPERFNGRQAFF. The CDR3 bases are TGTGCCAGCAGCCTAACCCCAGAACGGTTTAACGGGAGGCAAGCTTTCTTT.

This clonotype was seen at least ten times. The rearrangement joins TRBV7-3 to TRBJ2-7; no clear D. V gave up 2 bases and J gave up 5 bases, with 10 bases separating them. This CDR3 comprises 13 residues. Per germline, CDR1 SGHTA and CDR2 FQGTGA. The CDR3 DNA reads TGTGCCAGCAGCTTAGCAGGTTTTAACGAGCAGTACTTC. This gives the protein CASSLAGFNEQYF. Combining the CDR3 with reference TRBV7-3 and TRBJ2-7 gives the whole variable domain GAGVSQTPSNKVTEKGKYVELRCDPISGHTALYWYRQSLGQGPEFLIYFQGTGAADDSGLPNDRFFAVRPEGSVSTLKIQRTERGDSAVYLCASSLAGFNEQYFGPGTRLTVT.

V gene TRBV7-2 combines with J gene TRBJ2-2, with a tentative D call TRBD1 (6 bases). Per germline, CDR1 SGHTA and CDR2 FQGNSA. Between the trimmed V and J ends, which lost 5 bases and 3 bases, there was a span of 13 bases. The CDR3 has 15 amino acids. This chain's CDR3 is CASSPRTEHTGELFF. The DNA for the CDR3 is TGTGCCAGCAGCCCGAGGACAGAGCACACCGGGGAGCTGTTTTTT.

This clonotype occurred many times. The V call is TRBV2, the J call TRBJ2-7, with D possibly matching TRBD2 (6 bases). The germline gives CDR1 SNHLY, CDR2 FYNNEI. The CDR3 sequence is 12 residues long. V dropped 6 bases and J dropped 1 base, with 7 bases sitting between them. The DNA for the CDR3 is TGTGCCAGCAGGACTAGTTCCTACGAGCAGTACTTC. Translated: CASRTSSYEQYF.

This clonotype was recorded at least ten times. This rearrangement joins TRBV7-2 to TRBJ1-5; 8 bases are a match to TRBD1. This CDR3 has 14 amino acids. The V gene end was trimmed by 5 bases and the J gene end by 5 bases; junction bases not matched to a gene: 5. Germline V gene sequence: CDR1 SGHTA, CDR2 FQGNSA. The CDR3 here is CASSTRQGYQPQHF. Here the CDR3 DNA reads TGTGCCAGCAGCACGAGACAGGGGTATCAGCCCCAGCATTTT. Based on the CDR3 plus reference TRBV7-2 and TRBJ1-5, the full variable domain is GAGVSQSPSNKVTEKGKDVELRCDPISGHTALYWYRQSLGQGLEFLIYFQGNSAPDKSGLPSDRFSAERTGGSVSTLTIQRTQQEDSAVYLCASSTRQGYQPQHFGDGTRLSIL.

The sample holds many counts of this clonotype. The CDR3 reads CASSYKEGPAKNIQYF. CDR3 in DNA: TGTGCCAGCAGCTACAAAGAGGGACCAGCCAAAAACATTCAGTACTTC. V and J are TRBV21-1 and TRBJ2-4; the table gives TRBD2 as D, unverified against the DNA. TRBV21-1 counts as a pseudogene. The CDR3 length is 16 residues.

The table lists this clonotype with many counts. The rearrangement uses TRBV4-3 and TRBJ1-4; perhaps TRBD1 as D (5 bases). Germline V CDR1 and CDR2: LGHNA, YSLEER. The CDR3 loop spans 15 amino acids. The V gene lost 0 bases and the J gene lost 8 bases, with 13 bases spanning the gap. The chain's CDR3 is CASSQDGRVIEKLFF. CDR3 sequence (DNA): TGCGCCAGCAGCCAAGACGGCAGGGTAATCGAAAAACTGTTTTTT.

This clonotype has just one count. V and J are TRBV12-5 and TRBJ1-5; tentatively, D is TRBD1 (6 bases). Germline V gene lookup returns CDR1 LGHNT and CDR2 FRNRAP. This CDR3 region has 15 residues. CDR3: CASTGNGQSNQPQHF. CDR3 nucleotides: TGTGCCAGCACCGGGAATGGACAGAGCAATCAGCCCCAGCATTTT.

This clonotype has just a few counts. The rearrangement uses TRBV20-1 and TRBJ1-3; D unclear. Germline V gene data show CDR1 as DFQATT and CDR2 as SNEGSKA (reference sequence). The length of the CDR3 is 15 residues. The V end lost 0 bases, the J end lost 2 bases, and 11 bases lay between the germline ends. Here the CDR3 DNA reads TGCAGTGCTAGAGATGGTCAACCGGCTGGAAACACCATATATTTT. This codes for CSARDGQPAGNTIYF.

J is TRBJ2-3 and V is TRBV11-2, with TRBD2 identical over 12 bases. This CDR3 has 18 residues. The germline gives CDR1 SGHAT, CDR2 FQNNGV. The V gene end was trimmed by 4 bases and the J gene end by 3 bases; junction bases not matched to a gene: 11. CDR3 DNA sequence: TGTGCCAGCAGCTCCAGCGTGACTAGCGGGAGTTGGACAGATACGCAGTATTTT. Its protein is CASSSSVTSGSWTDTQYF.

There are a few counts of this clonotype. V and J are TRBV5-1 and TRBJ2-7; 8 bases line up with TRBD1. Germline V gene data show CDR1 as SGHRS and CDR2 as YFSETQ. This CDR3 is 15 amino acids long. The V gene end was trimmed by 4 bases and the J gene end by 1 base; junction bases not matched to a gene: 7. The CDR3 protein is CASSTRTGTSYEQYF. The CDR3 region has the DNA TGCGCCAGCAGCACACGGACAGGGACATCCTACGAGCAGTACTTC.

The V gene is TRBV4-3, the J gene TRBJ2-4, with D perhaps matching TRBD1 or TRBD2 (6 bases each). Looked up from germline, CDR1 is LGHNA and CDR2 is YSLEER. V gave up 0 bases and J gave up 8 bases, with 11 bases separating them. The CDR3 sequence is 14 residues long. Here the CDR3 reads CASSQERGEDIQYF. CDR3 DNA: TGCGCCAGCAGCCAAGAGAGGGGGGAGGACATTCAGTACTTC.

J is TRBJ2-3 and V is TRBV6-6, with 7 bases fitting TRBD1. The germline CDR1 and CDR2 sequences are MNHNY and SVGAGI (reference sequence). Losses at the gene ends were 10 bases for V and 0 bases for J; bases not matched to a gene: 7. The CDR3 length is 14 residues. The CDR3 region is CATKDRSSTDTQYF. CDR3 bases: TGTGCCACCAAGGACAGGTCTAGCACAGATACGCAGTATTTT.

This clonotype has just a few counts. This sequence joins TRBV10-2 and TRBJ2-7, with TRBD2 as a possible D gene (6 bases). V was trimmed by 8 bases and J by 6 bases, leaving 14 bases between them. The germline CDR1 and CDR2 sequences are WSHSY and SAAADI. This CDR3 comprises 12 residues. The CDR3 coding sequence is TGCGCCAGCCGCCCAGGGACTGTCGAGCAGTACTTC. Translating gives CASRPGTVEQYF.